These 5 T cell receptor beta chains came from one sample sequenced in a study of blood T cell repertoires in COVID-19. The method was immunoSEQ multiplex PCR; TCRdb's version includes in-frame clones alone and lacks a portion of them. The table records about 130,000 clones, roughly 90% of them present only once. Sequencing used peripheral blood. These receptors all come from a woman of 80 years or more with acute or convalescent COVID-19.

CDR3 residues: CASSLVGLGEQYF. CDR3 sequence (DNA): TGTGCCAGCAGCTTAGTGGGCTTGGGCGAGCAGTACTTC. The chain employs TRBV7-9 and TRBJ2-7; D is unresolved. Germline-derived CDR1 and CDR2 are SEHNR and FQNEAQ (reference sequence). The CDR3 contains 13 residues. The V and J ends lost 1 base and 6 bases respectively, with 10 bases between them. The full variable domain, in which reference TRBV7-9 and TRBJ2-7 provide the parts outside the CDR3, is DTGVSQNPRHKITKRGQNVTFRCDPISEHNRLYWYRQTLGQGPEFLTYFQNEAQLEKSRLLSDRFSAERPKGSFSTLEIQRTEQGDSAMYLCASSLVGLGEQYFGPGTRLTVT.

The gene calls are TRBV9 and TRBJ1-1; D unclear. Trimming shortened V by 0 bases and J by 11 bases, and 20 bases separated the two germline ends. The CDR3 length is 15 residues. Germline values: CDR1 SGDLS, CDR2 YYNGEE. As DNA, the CDR3 is TGTGCCAGCAGCGTAGGGGCCAAACCGGAGGCTCAGGCTTTCTTT. Residues: CASSVGAKPEAQAFF.

This sequence joins TRBV5-1 and TRBJ1-1; no reliable D call. CDR3 length: 15 residues. Trimming removed 6 bases from V and 0 bases from J, with 15 bases in between. Germline V gene data show CDR1 as SGHRS and CDR2 as YFSETQ. The CDR3 nucleotides are TGCGCCAGCACCGTCGGCAGAGGCATGAACACTGAAGCTTTCTTT. Its translation is CASTVGRGMNTEAFF.

The V gene is TRBV25-1, the J gene TRBJ1-5, with a tentative D call TRBD1 (5 bases). V lost 7 bases to trimming and J lost 1 base, with 14 bases between them. This CDR3 spans 15 amino acids. Per germline, CDR1 MGHDK and CDR2 SYGVNS. The CDR3 region is CASKKGAKSNQPQHF. The CDR3 bases are TGTGCCAGCAAGAAAGGGGCCAAAAGCAATCAGCCCCAGCATTTT.

The V and J genes are TRBV7-9 and TRBJ2-1; TRBD2 aligns across 9 bases. Germline V CDR1 and CDR2: SEHNR, FQNEAQ (reference sequence). Germline trimming cut 2 bases from V and 6 bases from J; bases unmatched to any gene: 8. There are 16 residues in the CDR3. DNA for the CDR3: TGTGCCAGCAGCTTAAGGAGCGGGGGGTCACTCAATGAGCAGTTCTTC. Its translation is CASSLRSGGSLNEQFF.